The 27 T cell receptor beta chains below were found in one sample sequenced in a study of immune characterization of retroperitoneal liposarcoma. TCRdb independently ran MiXCR on the PCR reads; one entry per CDR3 protein. Of fewer than 9,000 distinct CDR3 sequences listed, under 55% are singletons. Input material: tumor tissue. The receptor source for this set is a male donor with retroperitoneal liposarcoma.

This clonotype was found a few times. The chain has TRBV6-6 and TRBJ2-3; 8 nucleotides agree with TRBD1. The germline gives CDR1 MNHNY, CDR2 SVGAGI (reference sequence). The CDR3 extends over 19 amino acids. Losses at the gene ends were 1 base for V and 2 bases for J; bases not matched to a gene: 14. The CDR3, as DNA: TGTGCCAGCAGTTACTACAGGGGGTTTAATTCTCGTTTCACAGATACGCAGTATTTT. Residues: CASSYYRGFNSRFTDTQYF.

The rearrangement joins TRBV6-1 to TRBJ2-3, with 10 bases matching TRBD1. J was trimmed by 2 bases and V by 6 bases; bases with no gene match: 8. The length of the CDR3 is 16 residues. Looked up from germline, CDR1 is MNHNS and CDR2 is SASEGT. CDR3 nucleotides: TGTGCCAGCAGCCCCGGACAGGGGGGCTACACAGATACGCAGTATTTT. This codes for CASSPGQGGYTDTQYF.

The rearrangement uses TRBV6-8 and TRBJ2-5; 7 nucleotides agree with TRBD1. The J call may be incorrect, as the DNA end agrees better with TRBJ2-7. There are 15 residues in the CDR3. Germline V gives CDR1 MNHGY, CDR2 SAAAGT. This CDR3 is CASRPGGPKFYEQYF. As DNA, the CDR3 is TGTGCCAGCAGACCAGGGGGTCCCAAATTCTACGAGCAGTACTTC.

The CDR3 sequence is CASSLGTDAYEQYF. CDR3 bases: TGTGCCAGCAGTTTAGGGACAGATGCCTACGAGCAGTACTTC. This chain joins TRBV27 and TRBJ2-1; TRBD1 matches at 7 bases. The closer fit of TRBJ2-7 to the DNA end suggests the J call may be wrong. Per germline, CDR1 MNHEY and CDR2 SMNVEV (reference sequence). The CDR3 covers 14 residues.

This sequence joins TRBV6-1 and TRBJ2-1, with D perhaps assigned TRBD1 or TRBD2 (5 bases each). Germline loops: CDR1 MNHNS, CDR2 SASEGT. V shed 7 bases and J shed 13 bases, with 14 bases lying between them. The CDR3 loop spans 11 amino acids. For the CDR3, the DNA is TGTGCCAGCAACGCCGAGGGGTTTCAGTTCTTC. It codes for CASNAEGFQFF.

This clonotype was seen at least ten times. With a much larger clone just one base away, this may be a read error. This chain links TRBV7-2 with TRBJ2-1, with a possible D match to TRBD2 (6 bases). Germline CDR1 is SGHTA and CDR2 is FQGNSA. The CDR3 runs to 15 residues. Trimming removed 5 bases from V and 10 bases from J, with 21 bases in between. The CDR3 DNA reads TGTGCCAGCAGCCCCCGCGGGAAGGGCGCCGACGAGCAGTTCTTC. This gives the protein CASSPRGKGADEQFF.

The chain combines TRBV27 with TRBJ2-3, with D unresolved. V lost 0 bases, J lost 1 base, and 11 bases lay in between. Germline V gene sequence: CDR1 MNHEY, CDR2 SMNVEV (reference sequence). This CDR3 region has 16 residues. The CDR3: CASSLSDLGRTDTQYF. CDR3 DNA: TGTGCCAGCAGTTTATCCGACCTGGGCCGCACAGATACGCAGTATTTT.

This rearrangement joins TRBV7-2 to TRBJ2-3; TRBD1 aligns across 7 bases. Gene TRBJ2-1 matches the end of the DNA better, so the J call may be wrong. This CDR3 spans 15 amino acids. The germline CDR1 and CDR2 sequences are SGHTA and FQGNSA. The CDR3 DNA is TGTGCCAGCAGCTTAGGCTCAGGGGGCTACAATGAGCAGTTCTTC. Translated: CASSLGSGGYNEQFF.

A few counts support this clonotype. The V gene is TRBV7-6, the J gene TRBJ2-5; D unresolved. The CDR3 length is 16 residues. V was pared by 0 bases and J by 11 bases, with 22 bases between. Germline V gene sequence: CDR1 SGHVS, CDR2 FNYEAQ. As DNA, the CDR3 is TGTGCCAGCAGCTTAGCCCATCGACCCGAGAGGAATGAGCAGTACTTC. Amino acid sequence: CASSLAHRPERNEQYF.

The J gene is TRBJ2-3, the V gene TRBV12-3 or TRBV12-4; 8 nucleotides align to TRBD2. The V segment lost 5 bases and the J segment 4 bases; nucleotides outside the gene matches: 14. This CDR3 comprises 17 residues. The DNA for the CDR3 is TGTGCCAGCAGTCATTCGCCGGGACTAGGTCGCTCAGATACGCAGTATTTT. Amino acid sequence: CASSHSPGLGRSDTQYF.

This chain connects TRBV6-6 to TRBJ1-5; 10 positions match TRBD1. The CDR3 is 17 residues long. CDR1 is MNHNY, CDR2 SVGAGI, per germline (reference sequence). The ends lost 5 bases at V and 7 bases at J; junction bases unmatched: 14. CDR3 in amino acids: CASSDPKRQGARQPQHF. CDR3 sequence (DNA): TGTGCCAGCAGTGATCCGAAGAGACAGGGGGCTAGACAGCCCCAGCATTTT.

This clonotype was counted a few times. The chain links TRBV6-1 to TRBJ1-1; D is unclear. With 0 bases removed from V and 7 bases from J, the gap between germline ends came to 12 bases. The CDR3 has 14 residues. Germline loops: CDR1 MNHNS, CDR2 SASEGT. CDR3 residues: CASSEAGGLLEAFF. CDR3 DNA: TGTGCCAGCAGTGAAGCGGGAGGATTGCTTGAAGCTTTCTTT.

The rearrangement uses TRBV12-3 or TRBV12-4 and TRBJ2-1, with TRBD2 matching over 9 bases. The end of the DNA is better explained by TRBJ2-7, so the J call may be wrong. CDR3 length: 15 amino acids. CDR3 residues: CASSPTSGTYNEQYF. DNA of the CDR3: TGTGCCAGCAGCCCGACTAGCGGAACCTACAATGAGCAGTACTTC.

The chain combines TRBV28 with TRBJ2-6; TRBD1 agrees at 10 bases. Germline CDR1 is MDHEN and CDR2 is SYDVKM. V gave up 10 bases and J gave up 2 bases; unmatched junction bases: 5. The CDR3 length is 15 residues. Written as DNA, the CDR3 is TGTGCCACCCGACAGGGGGCCACTGGGGCCAACGTCCTGACTTTC. It specifies CATRQGATGANVLTF.

Written as DNA, the CDR3 is TGCGCCAGCAGCGTGGGGTATGGCACTGAAGCTTTCTTT. The encoded protein is CASSVGYGTEAFF. V usage is TRBV10-2 and J usage is TRBJ1-1; D ambiguous. Germline assignment: CDR1 WSHSY and CDR2 SAAADI. Deletions cut 6 bases from V and 4 bases from J, with 12 bases between. The CDR3 length is 13 residues.

This chain links TRBV7-8 with TRBJ2-5; possibly TRBD1 or TRBD2 for D (5 bases each). The J call is in doubt because the DNA end fits TRBJ2-7 better. The CDR3 is made up of 12 amino acids. Germline V gene data show CDR1 as SGHVS and CDR2 as FQNEAQ. The CDR3 bases are TGTGCCAGCAGCTTAGTGAGGGGCGAGCAGTACTTC. It encodes CASSLVRGEQYF.

This clonotype was counted between two and nine times. The CDR3 spells CASSRRDGTDTQYF. CDR3 DNA: TGTGCCAGCAGTCGGAGAGACGGCACAGATACGCAGTATTTT. This chain links TRBV12-3 or TRBV12-4 with TRBJ2-3; D unclear. With 5 bases removed from V and 1 base from J, the gap between germline ends came to 10 bases. This CDR3 has 14 amino acids.

Only one count was recorded for this clonotype. This sequence joins TRBV6-5 and TRBJ2-1, with a tentative D call TRBD1 (6 bases). The germline V and J ends were trimmed by 0 bases and 10 bases, with 16 bases remaining between them. Germline V lookup: CDR1 MNHEY, CDR2 SVGAGI. The CDR3 spans 15 residues. This chain's CDR3 is CASSYSTGSLYEQFF. Here the CDR3 DNA reads TGTGCCAGCAGTTACTCGACAGGTAGTCTCTACGAGCAGTTCTTC.

This clonotype has only a few counts. The V gene is TRBV7-2, the J gene TRBJ2-1; no firm D call. The DNA end is more similar to TRBJ2-7, so the J call may be wrong. The germline V gene has CDR1 SGHTA and CDR2 FQGNSA. This CDR3 region has 14 residues. In nucleotides, the CDR3 is TGTGCCAGCAGCTTAGCCCATAGGAACAATGAGCAGTACTTC. Its protein is CASSLAHRNNEQYF.

This clonotype was detected only once. The V gene is TRBV7-1, the J gene TRBJ2-4; 9 bases fit TRBD1. TRBV7-1 is recorded as an ORF, its role being uncertain. This CDR3 spans 22 amino acids. The ends lost 6 bases at V and 1 base at J; junction bases unmatched: 25. CDR3 coding DNA: TGTGCCAGCAGTTACTGGGGGACAGGGAAAACATTTGACGGCGCGGCCAAAAACATTCAGTACTTC. It codes for CASSYWGTGKTFDGAAKNIQYF.

The chain employs TRBV25-1 and TRBJ2-1; the match to TRBD1 covers 9 bases. The J call may be incorrect, as the DNA end agrees better with TRBJ2-7. Germline V gives CDR1 MGHDK, CDR2 SYGVNS. This CDR3 is built from 16 residues. The CDR3 is CASSEWGDRAYNEQYF. Written as DNA, the CDR3 is TGTGCCAGCAGTGAATGGGGGGACAGGGCTTACAATGAGCAGTACTTC.

This clonotype was counted a few times. The chain combines TRBV7-3 with TRBJ2-1; D is perhaps TRBD1 or TRBD2 (5 bases each). CDR1 and CDR2 (germline): SGHTA, FQGTGA. The CDR3 has 15 residues. Trimming stripped 5 bases from V and 10 bases from J, with 21 bases between. The CDR3 coding sequence is TGTGCCAGCAGCACCCTGCATTACCGGGGCGACGAGCAGTTCTTC. Residues: CASSTLHYRGDEQFF.

The chain carries TRBV6-1 and TRBJ2-5; 7 bases align to TRBD2. The end of the DNA aligns better with TRBJ2-7, so the J call may be wrong. The germline gives CDR1 MNHNS, CDR2 SASEGT. The CDR3 runs to 15 residues. DNA for the CDR3: TGTGCCAGCAGTGAACTCCCGGGGGGAGAGTACGAGCAGTACTTC. It codes for CASSELPGGEYEQYF.

This clonotype came up a few times. The V gene is TRBV12-3 or TRBV12-4, the J gene TRBJ2-1; 11 nucleotides agree with TRBD2. Germline trimming cut 3 bases from V and 6 bases from J; bases unmatched to any gene: 7. The CDR3 length is 16 residues. Here the CDR3 reads CASSFRTSGQTNEQFF. In DNA, the CDR3 is TGTGCCAGCAGTTTTAGGACTAGCGGGCAAACCAATGAGCAGTTCTTC.

The chain combines TRBV7-3 with TRBJ2-5, with 9 nucleotides matching TRBD2. Gene TRBJ2-7 matches the end of the DNA better, so the J call may be wrong. CDR1 SGHTA and CDR2 FQGTGA come from the germline V gene. The CDR3 totals 14 residues. The CDR3 loop is CASSLAGGAYEQYF. Here the CDR3 DNA reads TGTGCCAGCAGCTTAGCGGGAGGGGCTTACGAGCAGTACTTC.

Points on this clonotype: One junction end disagrees with the germline gene, perhaps due to a read error. The chain joins TRBV6-5 to TRBJ2-2; TRBD2 is a possible D gene (5 bases). CDR1 MNHEY and CDR2 SVGAGI come from the germline V gene. The CDR3 has 15 amino acids. As DNA, the CDR3 is TGTGCCAACAGTTACCGGGGTAACCCTCCCGGGGAGCTGTTTTTT. Translating it yields CANSYRGNPPGELFF.

This clonotype occurred a few times. The rearrangement uses TRBV6-5 and TRBJ2-1; 10 nucleotides agree with TRBD2. The germline gives CDR1 MNHEY, CDR2 SVGAGI. J gave up 7 bases and V 2 bases, and 5 bases lay outside the gene matches. The CDR3 spans 15 residues. The CDR3 region has the DNA TGTGCCAGCAGTTACGAAGCGGGAGGGTCGAATGAGCAGTTCTTC. Its protein product is CASSYEAGGSNEQFF.